Listed below are T cell receptor beta chains from one sample, sequenced in a study of Graves' ophthalmopathy and Graves' hyperthyroidism. TCRdb itself ran the multiplex PCR reads through MiXCR, one entry per CDR3 protein. This table has over a million distinct CDR3 sequences, about 35% appearing once. The sequencing input was peripheral blood or thyroid tissue (not recorded which). Source of these receptors: an adult man with Graves' hyperthyroidism. Both conserved end residues are part of each CDR3. The D gene is left open where the match is weak. For some rows the clone size is stated as once, few or many, or as a class when expanded; others skip it.

>TRBJ2-7|TRBD2|TRBV6-1|NA
TGTGCCACCCGGTTCGGCGGGGGTACCTCCTACGAGCAGTACTTC
CATRFGGGTSYEQYF
>TRBJ2-7|NA|TRBV15|NA
TGTGCCACCAGCAGTTTTAGGGTTAGCAGTCACGAGCAGTACTTC
CATSSFRVSSHEQYF
>TRBJ2-5|TRBD1|TRBV7-9|NA
TGTGCCAGCAGCCCGACGACAGGGCCAGGGCAAGAGACCCAGTACTTC
CASSPTTGPGQETQYF
>TRBJ2-7|TRBD2|TRBV9|few
TGTGCCAGCAGCCCGCGACTAGCGGTTCACGAGCAGTACTTC
CASSPRLAVHEQYF
>TRBJ2-2|TRBD1|TRBV20-1|many
TGCAGTGCTAGAAAGACAGGGAACACCGGGGAGCTGTCTTGG
CSARKTGNTGELSW
>TRBJ1-1|TRBD1|TRBV10-3|NA
TGTGCCAGCAGTGCGACCGGGACAGCCAACATCCCCACGGAGAACACTGAAGCTTTCTTT
CASSATGTANIPTENTEAFF
>TRBJ2-7|NA|TRBV20-1|many
TGCAGTGCTCTGGACAACGAGCAGTACTTC
CSALDNEQYF
>TRBJ2-7|NA|TRBV20-1|few
TGCAGTGCTAGAGATGGGGAGCGGAGGGATTTCTACGAGCAGTACTTC
CSARDGERRDFYEQYF
>TRBJ2-2|TRBD1|TRBV10-3|NA
TGTGCCAGCAGTTCAGGGGGTAGTCCCGGGGAGCTGTTTTTT
CASSSGGSPGELFF
>TRBJ2-7|TRBD2|TRBV28|NA
TGTGCCAGCAGACGGACTAGCGGGGACTACTACGAGCAGTACTTC
CASRRTSGDYYEQYF
>TRBJ1-2|TRBD1|TRBV28|NA
TGTGCCAGCAGCCGTGACGACAGGGTTGCCTATGGCTACACCTTC
CASSRDDRVAYGYTF
>TRBJ2-7|TRBD1|TRBV7-8|NA
TGTGCCAGCAGGTCTGGGACAGGCTACGAGCAGTACTTC
CASRSGTGYEQYF
>TRBJ1-6|NA|TRBV27|many
TGTGCCAGCAGTTTTGGGGGACCCGCTCTTCCCCTCCACTTT
CASSFGGPALPLHF
>TRBJ2-5|TRBD1|TRBV20-1|few
TGCAGTGCCGACACAGGGGGCCTAGAGACCCAGTACTTC
CSADTGGLETQYF
>TRBJ2-5|NA|TRBV6-4|few
TGTGCCAGCAGTGTAGGGGTGGCGAAAGGAGAGACCCAGTACTTC
CASSVGVAKGETQYF
>TRBJ1-5|NA|TRBV19|many
TGTGCCAGTTTACAGGGCAATCAGCCCCAGCATTTT
CASLQGNQPQHF
>TRBJ2-5|TRBD1|TRBV10-3|many
TGTGCCATCAGACGACAGGGGGTGAGGGAGACCCAGTACTTC
CAIRRQGVRETQYF
>TRBJ2-7|NA|TRBV15|many
TGTGCCACCAGCAGAGGCCAGCCCTACGAGCAGTACTTC
CATSRGQPYEQYF
>TRBJ1-3|NA|TRBV9|NA
TGTGCCAGCAGCGTAGGCCCCCCCGGGAACACCATATATTTT
CASSVGPPGNTIYF
>TRBJ1-5|TRBD1|TRBV5-1|many
TGCGCCAGCAGCTTGGAGGGGGCTCGGAATCAGCCCCAGCATTTT
CASSLEGARNQPQHF
>TRBJ2-3|TRBD2|TRBV5-6|NA
TGTGCCAGCAGCTCCGGGACTAGCGGGGCCCTAGATACGCAGTATTTT
CASSSGTSGALDTQYF
>TRBJ2-7|NA|TRBV6-1|NA
TGTGCCAGCTCCGGGCATATTCCCTACGAGCAGTACTTC
CASSGHIPYEQYF
>TRBJ2-5|TRBD2|TRBV4-3|few
TGCGCCAGCAGCCGTCTTGGGGGGGGTCCAGAGACCCAGTACTTC
CASSRLGGGPETQYF
>TRBJ2-6|NA|TRBV5-1|many
TGCGCCAGCAGCTTGGACAGGGCAACCTCTGGGGCCAACGTCCTGACTTTC
CASSLDRATSGANVLTF
>TRBJ1-1|NA|TRBV11-2|few
TGTGCCAGCAGCTTAAATGGGAACGAAATGAACACTGAAGCTTTCTTT
CASSLNGNEMNTEAFF
>TRBJ1-1|NA|TRBV7-8|NA
TGTGCCAGCAGCCATGGCCTCGAAGGTTTCTTT
CASSHGLEGFF
>TRBJ2-6|NA|TRBV20-1|NA
TGCAGTACCAGAGTACTGGCGGGAGGGGCCAACGTCCTGACTTTC
CSTRVLAGGANVLTF
>TRBJ1-1|NA|TRBV12-3/TRBV12-4|many
TGTGCCAGCAGTTTTCCCAAGAACACTGAAGCTTTCTTT
CASSFPKNTEAFF
>TRBJ2-5|NA|TRBV6-1|NA
TGTGCCAGCAGTGAAGACATAAGACTCCGAGGGCACGAGACCCAGTACTTC
CASSEDIRLRGHETQYF
>TRBJ2-7|TRBD1|TRBV20-1|many
TGCAGTGCTAGAGATCGGGACAGATCATACGAGCAGTACTTC
CSARDRDRSYEQYF
>TRBJ1-1|TRBD1|TRBV29-1|many
TGCAGCGCTGGACAGGAGCACACTGAAGCTTTCTTT
CSAGQEHTEAFF
>TRBJ1-2|NA|TRBV29-1|NA
TGCAGCGTATACCACAGGGATTCCAAGAGTTATGGCTACACCTTC
CSVYHRDSKSYGYTF
>TRBJ1-6|NA|TRBV7-3|NA
TGTGCCAGCTCACCGGTCGGGGGGCAGTCACCCCTCCACTTT
CASSPVGGQSPLHF
>TRBJ1-1|TRBD1|TRBV7-9|NA
TGCGCCAGCAGCCAAGGGGACAGGGAGATGAACACTGAAGCTTTCTTT
CASSQGDREMNTEAFF
>TRBJ2-7|NA|TRBV19|NA
TGTGCCAGTAGTATAGATCGAGAAGCCTACGAGCAGTACTTC
CASSIDREAYEQYF
>TRBJ2-7|NA|TRBV7-9|many
TGTGCCAGCAGCGGGACGCCCTCCGGCGAGCAGTACTTC
CASSGTPSGEQYF
>TRBJ1-6|NA|TRBV20-1|few
TGCAGTGCTAGTCCCACCGCGGGACGGAATAATTCACCCCTCCACTTT
CSASPTAGRNNSPLHF
>TRBJ2-5|NA|TRBV6-6|NA
TGTGCCAGCAGTTACCTACAAGGAGAAGAGACCCAGTACTTC
CASSYLQGEETQYF
>TRBJ2-7|TRBD1|TRBV14|few
TGTGCCAGCAGCCAACTAGACAGGGTTGAAGGCTACGAGCAGTACTTC
CASSQLDRVEGYEQYF